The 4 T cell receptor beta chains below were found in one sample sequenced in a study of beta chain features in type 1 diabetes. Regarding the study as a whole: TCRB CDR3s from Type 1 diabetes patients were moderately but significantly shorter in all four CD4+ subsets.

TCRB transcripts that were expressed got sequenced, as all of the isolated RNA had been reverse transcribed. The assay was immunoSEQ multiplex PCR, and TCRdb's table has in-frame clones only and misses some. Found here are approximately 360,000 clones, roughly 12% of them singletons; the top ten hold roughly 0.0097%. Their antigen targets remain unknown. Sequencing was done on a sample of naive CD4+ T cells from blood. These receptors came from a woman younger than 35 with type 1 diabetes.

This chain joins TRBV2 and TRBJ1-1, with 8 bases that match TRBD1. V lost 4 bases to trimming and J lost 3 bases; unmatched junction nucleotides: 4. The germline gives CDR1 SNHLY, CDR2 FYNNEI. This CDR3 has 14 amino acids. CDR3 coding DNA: TGTGCCAGCAGTGGCCTACAGGGGGACACTGAAGCTTTCTTT. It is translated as CASSGLQGDTEAFF.

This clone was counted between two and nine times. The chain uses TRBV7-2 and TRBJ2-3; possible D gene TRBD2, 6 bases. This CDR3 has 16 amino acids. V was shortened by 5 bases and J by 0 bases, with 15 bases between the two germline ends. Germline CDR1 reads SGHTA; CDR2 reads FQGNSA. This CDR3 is CASSARTGTSTDTQYF. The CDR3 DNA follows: TGTGCCAGCAGCGCACGCACCGGGACTAGCACAGATACGCAGTATTTT.

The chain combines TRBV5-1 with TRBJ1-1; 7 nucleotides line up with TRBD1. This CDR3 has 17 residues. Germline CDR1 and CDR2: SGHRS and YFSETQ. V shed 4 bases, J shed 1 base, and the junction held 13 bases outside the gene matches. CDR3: CASSVNRDSLSNTEAFF. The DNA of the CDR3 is TGCGCCAGCAGCGTCAACCGGGACAGCCTTTCGAACACTGAAGCTTTCTTT.

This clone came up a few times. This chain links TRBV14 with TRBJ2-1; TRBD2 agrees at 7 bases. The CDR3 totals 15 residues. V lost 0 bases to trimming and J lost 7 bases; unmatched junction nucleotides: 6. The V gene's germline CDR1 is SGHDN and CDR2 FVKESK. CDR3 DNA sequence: TGTGCCAGCAGCCAAGAGGCCGGGGGGTTTAATGAGCAGTTCTTC. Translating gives CASSQEAGGFNEQFF. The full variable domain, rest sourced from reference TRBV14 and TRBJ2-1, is EAGVTQFPSHSVIEKGQTVTLRCDPISGHDNLYWYRRVMGKEIKFLLHFVKESKQDESGMPNNRFLAERTGGTYSTLKVQPAELEDSGVYFCASSQEAGGFNEQFFGPGTRLTVL.